The entry that follows covers one TCR beta chain sequence. The antigen remains unidentified. This entry belongs to a study of T cells after yellow fever vaccination. The study, taken as a whole, reports: In FACS-sorted repertoires, abundant clonotypes from the bulk population could appear as contaminants.

TCRdb used MiXCR to reprocess the 5' RACE reads, holding one entry per CDR3 protein. This sample has hundreds of thousands of distinct CDR3 sequences, with 8.7% found just once. The germline CDR1 and CDR2 sequences are SQVTM and ANQGSEA. V was clipped by 1 base and J by 1 base, with 12 bases between them. This CDR3 is built from 15 residues. The material sequenced was PBMCs, taken on the day of the first yellow fever vaccination. This clonotype originated in a man in his late teens or twenties who received the YFV17D yellow fever vaccine. V gene TRBV29-1 combines with J gene TRBJ2-3; TRBD2 might be the D (6 bases). The CDR3 DNA is TGCAGCGTTGAAGTCGGCCCGGGGGGCACAGATACGCAGTATTTT. It encodes CSVEVGPGGTDTQYF.